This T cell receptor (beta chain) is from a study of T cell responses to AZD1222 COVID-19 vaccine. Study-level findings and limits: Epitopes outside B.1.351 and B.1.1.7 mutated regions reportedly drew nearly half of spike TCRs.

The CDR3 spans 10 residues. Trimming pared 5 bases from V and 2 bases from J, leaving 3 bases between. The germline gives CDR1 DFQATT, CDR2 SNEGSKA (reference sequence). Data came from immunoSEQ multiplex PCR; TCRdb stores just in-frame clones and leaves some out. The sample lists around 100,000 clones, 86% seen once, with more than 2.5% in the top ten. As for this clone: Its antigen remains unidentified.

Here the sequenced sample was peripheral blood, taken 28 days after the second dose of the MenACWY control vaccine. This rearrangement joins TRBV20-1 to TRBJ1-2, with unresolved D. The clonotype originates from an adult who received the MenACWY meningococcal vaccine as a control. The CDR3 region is CSAQNYGYTF. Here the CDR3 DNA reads TGCAGTGCTCAGAACTATGGCTACACCTTC.